The 20 T cell receptor beta chains in this list originate from one sample, sequenced in a study of CD8+ T cells in alopecia areata. As to treatment: oral pan-JAK inhibitor, 5-10 mg twice daily. RNA was extracted and reverse transcribed into cDNA as the sequencing template. Sequenced by immunoSEQ multiplex PCR; TCRdb stores in-frame clones only, minus some. The sample records about 280,000 clones, 55% to 70% being singletons. The specimen was CD4+ T cells sorted from blood, collected at week 24, from a patient treated with tofacitinib. All receptors come from a human donor with alopecia areata.

This sequence joins TRBV6-4 and TRBJ2-2; TRBD1 aligns across 10 bases. The CDR3 is 14 residues long. J was trimmed by 5 bases and V by 8 bases; bases with no gene match: 5. Germline CDR1 reads MRHNA; CDR2 reads SNTAGT. The CDR3 is CASRTDRGTGELFF. Written as DNA, the CDR3 is TGTGCCAGCCGAACGGACAGGGGGACCGGGGAGCTGTTTTTT.

The V and J genes are TRBV4-3 and TRBJ2-2; weak D call: TRBD2 (5 bases). Trimming left V 0 bases short and J 7 bases short, with 9 bases between. Germline V gives CDR1 LGHNA, CDR2 YSLEER. This CDR3 spans 14 amino acids. The DNA for the CDR3 is TGCGCCAGCAGCCAAGATCCCACTAGCGGGGAGCTGTTTTTT. Translation: CASSQDPTSGELFF.

J is TRBJ1-2 and V is TRBV29-1; 7 bases are shared with TRBD1. Germline CDR1 and CDR2: SQVTM and ANQGSEA. The junction had 12 bases not matched to a gene; V was cut back by 7 bases and J by 7 bases. The CDR3 totals 13 residues. The CDR3 here is CSADRNGVFGYTF. The CDR3 DNA is TGCAGCGCGGACAGGAACGGGGTATTTGGCTACACCTTC.

The chain joins TRBV29-1 to TRBJ1-4; D uncertain. Germline V lookup: CDR1 SQVTM, CDR2 ANQGSEA. With 3 bases removed from V and 8 bases from J, the gap between germline ends came to 7 bases. The length of the CDR3 is 11 residues. CDR3 amino acids: CSVDKEEKLFF. In nucleotides, the CDR3 is TGCAGCGTTGATAAGGAAGAAAAACTGTTTTTT.

The chain is built from TRBV5-4 and TRBJ2-3, with 11 bases fitting TRBD1. Per the germline V gene, CDR1 is SGHNT and CDR2 is YYREEE (reference sequence). The CDR3 loop spans 14 amino acids. Trimming removed 5 bases from V and 4 bases from J; junction bases left unmatched: 3. The CDR3 DNA reads TGTGCCAGCAGACCGGGACAGGGGGCAGATACGCAGTATTTT. Protein product: CASRPGQGADTQYF.

This clone was seen a few times. V usage is TRBV30 and J usage is TRBJ1-5; D is ambiguous. Germline CDR1 is GTSNPN and CDR2 is SVGIG (reference sequence). The CDR3 is made up of 13 amino acids. V was clipped by 2 bases and J by 7 bases, with 12 bases between them. This chain's CDR3 is CAWSIGGRQPQHF. For the CDR3, the DNA is TGTGCCTGGAGTATTGGCGGGCGGCAGCCCCAGCATTTT.

Many counts were recorded for this clone. The rearrangement joins TRBV18 to TRBJ1-3; D remains ambiguous. Trimming took 2 bases from V and 0 from J, leaving 8 bases between them. The length of the CDR3 is 15 residues. Germline V lookup: CDR1 KGHSH, CDR2 LQKENI. Here the CDR3 reads CASSPTAYSGNTIYF. The CDR3 DNA sequence: TGTGCCAGCTCACCAACCGCCTACTCTGGAAACACCATATATTTT.

A few counts support this clone. This sequence joins TRBV5-6 and TRBJ2-3; no reliable D call. With 0 bases removed from V and 1 base from J, the gap between germline ends came to 6 bases. Germline assignment: CDR1 SGHDT and CDR2 YYEEEE. The CDR3 extends over 14 amino acids. In DNA, the CDR3 is TGTGCCAGCAGCTTGGGAGGACGCACAGATACGCAGTATTTT. Residues: CASSLGGRTDTQYF.

The rearrangement links TRBV4-1 to TRBJ1-5, with unresolved D. The CDR3 consists of 13 residues. Trimming left V 0 bases short and J 6 bases short, with 6 bases between. CDR1 is MGHRA and CDR2 is YSYEKL in the germline V gene. This CDR3 is CASSQESSQPQHF. In DNA, the CDR3 is TGCGCCAGCAGCCAAGAATCCAGTCAGCCCCAGCATTTT.

There are a few counts of this clone. J is TRBJ2-4 and V is TRBV30; D could derive from TRBD1 or TRBD2 (5 bases each). Germline V lookup: CDR1 GTSNPN, CDR2 SVGIG (reference sequence). The CDR3 is 13 amino acids. The V end was cut by 2 bases, the J end by 7 bases, with 12 bases between. CDR3 nucleotide sequence: TGTGCCTGGAGTCAGGGACCAGGGAACATTCAGTACTTC. Its protein is CAWSQGPGNIQYF. Filled out from reference TRBV30 and TRBJ2-4, the complete variable domain reads SQTIHQWPATLVQPVGSPLSLECTVEGTSNPNLYWYRQAAGRGLQLLFYSVGIGQISSEVPQNLSASRPQDRQFILSSKKLLLSDSGFYLCAWSQGPGNIQYFGAGTRLSVL.

This clone was recorded a few times. J is TRBJ2-5 and V is TRBV28; D possibly corresponds to TRBD2 (5 bases). The germline gives CDR1 MDHEN, CDR2 SYDVKM. Trimming took 4 bases from V and 5 from J, leaving 11 bases between them. The CDR3 totals 13 residues. The CDR3 DNA is TGTGCCAGCAGTTCGGGGAGTGAGGAGACCCAGTACTTC. This gives the protein CASSSGSEETQYF.

This clone was seen a handful of times. The chain carries TRBV14 and TRBJ1-5; 7 bases align to TRBD1. V lost 0 bases and J lost 15; bases outside the gene matches: 5. CDR1 is SGHDN, CDR2 FVKESK, per germline. The CDR3 runs to 12 residues. CDR3 loop: CASSQDPNRGHF. In DNA, the CDR3 is TGTGCCAGCAGCCAAGATCCAAACAGGGGGCATTTT. The variable domain in full, completed from reference TRBV14 and TRBJ1-5, reads EAGVTQFPSHSVIEKGQTVTLRCDPISGHDNLYWYRRVMGKEIKFLLHFVKESKQDESGMPNNRFLAERTGGTYSTLKVQPAELEDSGVYFCASSQDPNRGHFGDGTRLSIL.

This clone was picked up one time. The chain combines TRBV29-1 with TRBJ2-7, with D possibly being TRBD1 or TRBD2 (5 bases each). This CDR3 spans 13 amino acids. The germline V gene encodes CDR1 SQVTM and CDR2 ANQGSEA. The V and J ends lost 6 bases and 3 bases respectively, with 15 bases between them. The CDR3 DNA reads TGCAGCGTAACAAAGGGGAGTATCTACGAGCAGTACTTC. Protein product: CSVTKGSIYEQYF.

There are a few counts of this clone. The chain couples TRBV4-3 to TRBJ1-4, with D uncertain. The length of the CDR3 is 15 residues. Germline CDR1 LGHNA, CDR2 YSLEER. The V gene lost 4 bases and the J gene lost 0 bases, with 9 bases spanning the gap. CDR3 region: CASSPKFATNEKLFF. The CDR3 DNA follows: TGCGCCAGCAGCCCTAAGTTCGCAACTAATGAAAAACTGTTTTTT.

This rearrangement joins TRBV28 to TRBJ1-5, with D perhaps matching TRBD1 (6 bases). This CDR3 has 14 amino acids. V was trimmed by 5 bases and J by 9 bases, leaving 17 bases between them. Germline loops: CDR1 MDHEN, CDR2 SYDVKM. The CDR3 DNA follows: TGTGCCAGCAGTCTTTCCGGGGGCGCGGGGCCCCAGCATTTT. Protein product: CASSLSGGAGPQHF.

The rearrangement uses TRBV2 and TRBJ2-7; D unresolved. Per germline, CDR1 SNHLY and CDR2 FYNNEI. V lost 8 bases, J lost 5 bases, and 13 bases lay in between. The CDR3 has 12 residues. CDR3 DNA sequence: TGTGCCAGCTCGAGAAGCGTAGACGAGCAGTACTTC. Protein product: CASSRSVDEQYF.

Ten or more counts support this clone. Other nucleotide sequences in the sample specify the same CDR3. The chain links TRBV7-2 to TRBJ2-2, with D maybe TRBD2 (5 bases). This CDR3 is built from 13 residues. The ends were cut back, 2 bases at V and 4 bases at J, with 5 bases in the middle. Germline assignment: CDR1 SGHTA and CDR2 FQGNSA. The DNA of the CDR3 is TGTGCCAGCAGCTTAAGCGGCACCGGGGAGCTGTTTTTT. Its translation is CASSLSGTGELFF.

This clone was observed once. V and J are TRBV2 and TRBJ1-2; tentatively, D is TRBD1 (5 bases). There are 14 residues in the CDR3. Looked up from germline, CDR1 is SNHLY and CDR2 is FYNNEI. Trimming took off 4 bases at V and 4 bases at J, with 13 bases between the two ends. CDR3 coding DNA: TGTGCCAGCAGTGCTGACATCGGGGGCTATGGCTACACCTTC. Translation gives CASSADIGGYGYTF.

J is TRBJ2-5 and V is TRBV7-6; D not certain. Trimming pared 1 base from V and 7 bases from J, leaving 7 bases between. Germline assignment: CDR1 SGHVS and CDR2 FNYEAQ. The CDR3 sequence is 12 residues long. The CDR3 nucleotides read TGTGCCAGCAGCTTAGGTTTCGGGACCCAGTACTTC. It codes for CASSLGFGTQYF.

The J gene is TRBJ2-5, the V gene TRBV6-1; the D is unclear. Germline V gene sequence: CDR1 MNHNS, CDR2 SASEGT. The CDR3 is 12 amino acids. V lost 3 bases and J 5 bases, leaving 7 bases between the germline ends. CDR3 region: CASSEIRETQYF. The DNA of the CDR3 is TGTGCCAGCAGTGAGATCCGCGAGACCCAGTACTTC.